The 3 T cell receptor beta chains given below trace back to one sample, sequenced in a study of human T cells and chemical hapten exposure. Time point denoted: patch test 1, 2 weeks after DPC sensitization. Treatment described: therapeutic diphenylcyclopropenone sensitization with weekly scalp DPC. TCRdb re-called the RACE reads with MiXCR, one entry per CDR3 protein. The table lists 300,000 to 450,000 distinct CDR3 sequences, more than 4.5% of them singletons. Here the sequenced sample was whole blood, taken in connection with sensitization to the hapten diphenylcyclopropenone (DPC). Every receptor here comes from a woman between 50 and 59 years old with alopecia areata. Some clones in this sample may be carry-over from other donors' samples.

The CDR3 DNA sequence: TGTGCCAGCAGCCGGGAAACAGGGCGCACAGATACGCAGTATTTT. Translating it yields CASSRETGRTDTQYF. This chain connects TRBV6-2 or TRBV6-3 to TRBJ2-3; a possible D gene is TRBD1 (6 bases). This CDR3 is 15 amino acids long. Germline CDR1 reads MNHEY; CDR2 reads SVGEGT. Between the trimmed V and J ends, which lost 6 bases and 1 base, there was a span of 14 bases.

This clonotype was seen at least ten times. The chain is built from TRBV19 and TRBJ2-1, with TRBD2 identical over 11 bases. This CDR3 has 14 residues. The germline V gene encodes CDR1 LNHDA and CDR2 SQIVND (reference sequence). Trimming at V came to 6 bases and at J to 5 bases, leaving 3 bases not matched to a gene. The CDR3 here is CASRPSGGNNEQFF. Written as DNA, the CDR3 is TGTGCCAGTAGGCCTAGCGGGGGGAACAATGAGCAGTTCTTC.

The sample holds many counts of this clonotype. CDR3 nucleotide sequence: TGTGCCAGCTCCGGAATGTGGCAGCCCCAGCATTTT. Its protein product is CASSGMWQPQHF. The V and J genes are TRBV6-1 and TRBJ1-5; no definite D call. The CDR3 sequence is 12 residues long. Looked up from germline, CDR1 is MNHNS and CDR2 is SASEGT. Deletions cut 8 bases from V and 7 bases from J, with 12 bases between.